These 29 T cell receptor beta chains were sequenced from one sample in a study of T cell responses to AZD1222 COVID-19 vaccine. TCRdb's table, derived via immunoSEQ multiplex PCR, lists solely in-frame clones and lacks some. Here the sample spans about 100,000 clones, 88% being singletons. Sequences were derived from peripheral blood, sampled on day 0 of AZD1222 vaccination. These receptors all stem from an adult in good health.

The genes are TRBV9 and TRBJ1-1; D ambiguous. This CDR3 region has 16 residues. Germline V lookup: CDR1 SGDLS, CDR2 YYNGEE. Trimming left V 0 bases short and J 0 bases short, with 12 bases between. This chain's CDR3 is CASSVGTVGLNTEAFF. The CDR3 bases are TGTGCCAGCAGCGTAGGAACGGTAGGGTTGAACACTGAAGCTTTCTTT.

Note on this clone: Other nucleotide sequences in the sample specify the same CDR3. The chain couples TRBV9 to TRBJ1-1, with a possible D match to TRBD1 (5 bases). The V and J ends lost 5 bases and 1 base respectively, with 9 bases between them. This CDR3 is 13 amino acids long. From germline, CDR1 is SGDLS and CDR2 YYNGEE. The CDR3 DNA follows: TGTGCCAGCAGTTCAGGGTCGAACACTGAAGCTTTCTTT. Protein product: CASSSGSNTEAFF.

The chain carries TRBV19 and TRBJ1-5; D gene uncertain. Germline CDR1 and CDR2: LNHDA and SQIVND (reference sequence). The CDR3 is 14 residues long. Trimming left V 0 bases short and J 4 bases short, with 7 bases between. The CDR3 here is CASSIDRQNQPQHF. CDR3 bases: TGTGCCAGTAGTATAGATCGGCAGAATCAGCCCCAGCATTTT.

This clone came up once. The chain has TRBV2 and TRBJ2-3; 11 nucleotides align to TRBD2. V shed 7 bases and J 2 bases; nucleotides not matched to a gene: 5. This CDR3 is built from 15 residues. Germline-derived CDR1 and CDR2 are SNHLY and FYNNEI. The CDR3 region is CASNLLAGDTDTQYF. The CDR3 DNA is TGTGCCAGCAATCTACTAGCGGGAGACACAGATACGCAGTATTTT. Based on the CDR3 plus reference TRBV2 and TRBJ2-3, the full variable domain is EPEVTQTPSHQVTQMGQEVILRCVPISNHLYFYWYRQILGQKVEFLVSFYNNEISEKSEIFDDQFSVERPDGSNFTLKIRSTKLEDSAMYFCASNLLAGDTDTQYFGPGTRLTVL.

The chain joins TRBV4-3 to TRBJ2-1; 10 bases are shared with TRBD1. Germline trimming cut 2 bases from V and 5 bases from J; bases unmatched to any gene: 3. Germline CDR1 and CDR2: LGHNA and YSLEER. The CDR3 is 15 residues long. In DNA form, the CDR3 reads TGCGCCAGCAGCCAAACCGGGACAGGGGACAATGAGCAGTTCTTC. Its translation is CASSQTGTGDNEQFF.

The chain links TRBV19 to TRBJ1-6; D is uncertain. Germline-derived CDR1 and CDR2 are LNHDA and SQIVND (reference sequence). The CDR3 runs to 14 residues. V dropped 6 bases and J dropped 6 bases, with 12 bases sitting between them. The DNA for the CDR3 is TGTGCCAGTAGCTACGACGGGGTTAATTCACCCCTCCACTTT. It is translated as CASSYDGVNSPLHF.

The J gene is TRBJ1-2, the V gene TRBV28, with no clear D. V lost 3 bases, J lost 5 bases, and 10 bases lay in between. Germline V gene sequence: CDR1 MDHEN, CDR2 SYDVKM. CDR3 size: 13 residues. The CDR3 loop is CASSFQRSYGYTF. Written as DNA, the CDR3 is TGTGCCAGCAGTTTTCAAAGGTCTTATGGCTACACCTTC.

The sample holds one count of this clone. The V gene is TRBV28, the J gene TRBJ2-7; no clear D. Trimming took 5 bases from V and 0 from J, leaving 11 bases between them. CDR1 and CDR2 from the germline V gene are MDHEN and SYDVKM. CDR3 length: 14 amino acids. The CDR3, as DNA: TGTGCCAGCAGTCATACCCCGAGCTCCTACGAGCAGTACTTC. Amino acids: CASSHTPSSYEQYF. The full variable domain, rest sourced from reference TRBV28 and TRBJ2-7, is DVKVTQSSRYLVKRTGEKVFLECVQDMDHENMFWYRQDPGLGLRLIYFSYDVKMKEKGDIPEGYSVSREKKERFSLILESASTNQTSMYLCASSHTPSSYEQYFGPGTRLTVT.

This clone was observed a handful of times. This sequence joins TRBV19 and TRBJ2-7; no reliable D call. Germline CDR1 is LNHDA and CDR2 is SQIVND (reference sequence). V lost 3 bases and J lost 4, with 4 bases in between. The CDR3 spans 11 residues. Here the CDR3 DNA reads TGTGCCAGTAGTATGAGGTACGAGCAGTACTTC. This sequence encodes CASSMRYEQYF.

This sequence joins TRBV5-6 and TRBJ2-7; weak D call: TRBD2 (6 bases). Germline CDR1 and CDR2: SGHDT and YYEEEE. The CDR3 covers 15 residues. V was pared by 4 bases and J by 1 base, with 15 bases between. The CDR3 loop is CASSLPVGGSYEQYF. CDR3 sequence (DNA): TGTGCCAGCAGCCTACCAGTTGGGGGGTCCTACGAGCAGTACTTC.

This chain uses TRBV2 with TRBJ2-3; D is possibly TRBD2 (5 bases). Germline V gene sequence: CDR1 SNHLY, CDR2 FYNNEI. The CDR3 is 12 residues long. The ends were cut back, 6 bases at V and 6 bases at J, with 10 bases in the middle. This CDR3 is CASSGEGDTQYF. The CDR3 DNA reads TGTGCCAGCAGCGGGGAAGGGGATACGCAGTATTTT.

This clone has only a few counts. The genes are TRBV19 and TRBJ2-2; D might be TRBD2 (5 bases). V lost 3 bases and J lost 6, with 11 bases in between. Germline assignment: CDR1 LNHDA and CDR2 SQIVND (reference sequence). The CDR3 is 14 residues long. CDR3 region: CASSIWGAAGELFF. As DNA, the CDR3 is TGTGCCAGTAGTATTTGGGGAGCTGCCGGGGAGCTGTTTTTT.

The V gene is TRBV6-5, the J gene TRBJ2-7; 8 bases line up with TRBD1. V trimming: 6 bases; J trimming: 4 bases; junction bases outside the gene matches: 8. This CDR3 region has 14 residues. The V gene's germline CDR1 is MNHEY and CDR2 SVGAGI. The CDR3 loop reads CASRSGGERYEQYF. CDR3 DNA sequence: TGTGCCAGCAGGTCAGGGGGCGAACGATACGAGCAGTACTTC.

The chain joins TRBV5-4 to TRBJ1-6; TRBD1 aligns across 7 bases. J lost 3 bases, V lost 4 bases, and 7 bases had no gene match. The germline CDR1 and CDR2 sequences are SGHNT and YYREEE (reference sequence). CDR3 length: 16 amino acids. The CDR3 DNA is TGTGCCAGCAGCCCGGGAGGGGGCGACTATAATTCACCCCTCCACTTT. It encodes CASSPGGGDYNSPLHF.

The rearrangement joins TRBV19 to TRBJ2-7; D is perhaps TRBD2 (6 bases). V dropped 3 bases and J dropped 2 bases, with 17 bases sitting between them. Germline CDR1 is LNHDA and CDR2 is SQIVND (reference sequence). The CDR3 has 16 residues. This CDR3 reads CASSMGGSTGAYEQYF. The CDR3 nucleotides read TGTGCCAGTAGTATGGGAGGAAGTACGGGAGCCTACGAGCAGTACTTC.

This clone was detected once. The chain carries TRBV24-1 and TRBJ2-1, with TRBD1 matching 9 bases. The CDR3 is made up of 15 amino acids. Looked up from germline, CDR1 is KGHDR and CDR2 is SFDVKD. Germline trimming cut 7 bases from V and 4 bases from J; bases unmatched to any gene: 7. CDR3 sequence (DNA): TGTGCCACCAGCACAGGGGGCGCGGGATACAATGAGCAGTTCTTC. Encoded protein: CATSTGGAGYNEQFF.

A single count supports this clone. The rearrangement uses TRBV2 and TRBJ1-5; a possible D gene is TRBD1 (5 bases). CDR3 size: 13 residues. Germline loops: CDR1 SNHLY, CDR2 FYNNEI. Trimming shortened V by 10 bases and J by 2 bases, and 12 bases separated the two germline ends. CDR3: CATRRGGNQPQHF. The CDR3, as DNA: TGTGCCACCCGGAGGGGCGGCAATCAGCCCCAGCATTTT.

This chain connects TRBV18 to TRBJ2-7; 8 bases map to TRBD1. Germline V gene lookup returns CDR1 KGHSH and CDR2 LQKENI. The length of the CDR3 is 17 residues. V shed 6 bases and J 3 bases; nucleotides not matched to a gene: 16. CDR3 bases: TGTGCCAGCTCCCTCAACCAACTGGACAGGGCAGTCTACGAGCAGTACTTC. Protein: CASSLNQLDRAVYEQYF.

This clone was counted only a few times. The V and J genes are TRBV5-6 and TRBJ1-4; D is undetermined. This CDR3 is built from 17 residues. Germline V gives CDR1 SGHDT, CDR2 YYEEEE. Trimming pared 2 bases from V and 0 bases from J, leaving 14 bases between. The CDR3 protein is CASSFKSGYTTNEKLFF. CDR3 nucleotide sequence: TGTGCCAGCAGCTTTAAGTCAGGCTATACAACTAATGAAAAACTGTTTTTT.

V gene TRBV3-1 (or the pseudogene TRBV3-2) combines with J gene TRBJ1-2, with 7 positions matching TRBD1. CDR1 and CDR2 from the germline V gene are LGHDT and YNNKEL (reference sequence). The V segment lost 2 bases and the J segment 8 bases; nucleotides outside the gene matches: 14. The CDR3 covers 16 residues. The CDR3 DNA follows: TGTGCCAGCAGCCAACTCAGGGGGGGCCCGGTGAGAGGCTACACCTTC. Encoded protein: CASSQLRGGPVRGYTF.

As DNA, the CDR3 is TGTGCCAGCAGTTACGCGGGACCCAATGAGCAGTTCTTC. Its translation is CASSYAGPNEQFF. V usage is TRBV6-2 or TRBV6-3 and J usage is TRBJ2-1; perhaps TRBD2 as D (6 bases). The length of the CDR3 is 13 residues. The germline V and J ends were trimmed by 2 bases and 6 bases, with 8 bases remaining between them. Germline CDR1 MNHEY, CDR2 SVGEGT.

J is TRBJ1-2 and V is TRBV9, with D unclear. This CDR3 comprises 15 residues. V was clipped by 3 bases and J by 4 bases, with 16 bases between them. The germline CDR1 and CDR2 sequences are SGDLS and YYNGEE. As DNA, the CDR3 is TGTGCCAGCAGCGACTACACCCGGCCCTCCTATGGCTACACCTTC. Translation gives CASSDYTRPSYGYTF.

The J gene is TRBJ2-3, the V gene TRBV4-2; TRBD2 might be the D (6 bases). V was trimmed by 4 bases and J by 5 bases, leaving 25 bases between them. Per the germline V gene, CDR1 is LGHNA and CDR2 is YNFKEQ. This CDR3 is 18 amino acids long. The CDR3 region is CASSRNVAEGGSGDTQYF. As DNA, the CDR3 is TGTGCCAGCAGCCGAAACGTAGCGGAGGGAGGTTCGGGAGATACGCAGTATTTT.

This CDR3 reads CAIALSADQETQYF. The CDR3 region has the DNA TGTGCCATCGCGCTTTCGGCGGATCAAGAGACCCAGTACTTC. V and J are TRBV10-3 and TRBJ2-5, with D unclear. The germline CDR1 and CDR2 sequences are ENHRY and SYGVKD. Deletions cut 8 bases from V and 2 bases from J, with 15 bases between. The CDR3 has 14 amino acids.

The V gene is TRBV7-2, the J gene TRBJ2-1; D gene unclear. Germline lookup yields CDR1 SGHTA and CDR2 FQGNSA. The CDR3 is 13 amino acids. Trimming stripped 1 base from V and 9 bases from J, with 10 bases between. The CDR3 here is CASSLEKSGEQFF. In nucleotides, the CDR3 is TGTGCCAGCAGCTTAGAAAAATCGGGTGAGCAGTTCTTC.

The chain uses TRBV24-1 and TRBJ2-3; 8 nucleotides line up with TRBD1. This CDR3 contains 18 residues. Germline CDR1 reads KGHDR; CDR2 reads SFDVKD. With V trimmed by 1 base and J by 3 bases, 11 bases remained unmatched. CDR3 nucleotides: TGTGCCACCAGTGATTTAGATAAGACAGGGGCCCAGACAGATACGCAGTATTTT. This translates into CATSDLDKTGAQTDTQYF.

The V gene is TRBV15, the J gene TRBJ2-3, with 10 bases fitting TRBD1. J gave up 10 bases and V 5 bases, and 15 bases lay outside the gene matches. Germline CDR1 LNHNV, CDR2 YYDKDF (reference sequence). The CDR3 runs 16 residues. CDR3 DNA: TGTGCCACCAGCTTCCGACAGGGGGCAGGGAACTCTCCGCAGTATTTT. Amino acid sequence: CATSFRQGAGNSPQYF.

This chain links TRBV28 with TRBJ2-7; 14 nucleotides agree with TRBD2. CDR1 and CDR2 from the germline V gene are MDHEN and SYDVKM. V was pared by 11 bases and J by 5 bases, with 8 bases of the junction left unmatched. This CDR3 region has 14 residues. The CDR3 spells CAAGTSGSLHEQYF. DNA for the CDR3: TGTGCCGCGGGGACTAGCGGGAGTTTGCACGAGCAGTACTTC.

CDR3 sequence (DNA): TGTGCCAGTAGTATGGGCAGGACCAGAATGAACACTGAAGCTTTCTTT. Its translation: CASSMGRTRMNTEAFF. This sequence joins TRBV19 and TRBJ1-1; D not resolved. V was pared by 3 bases and J by 0 bases, with 14 bases between. The CDR3 loop spans 16 amino acids. In germline, CDR1 is LNHDA, CDR2 SQIVND (reference sequence).